This T cell receptor (beta chain) was retrieved from a study of metastatic and nonmetastatic thyroid tumors (TCRdb year 2020). A note on the overall study: For patients with malignant and with benign thyroid disease, the researchers compared repertoires between peripheral blood samples and tumor or nodule tissue samples. General conclusions and limits of the study: TCR beta diversity was reported as significantly higher in malignant tumors than in benign nodules, in both blood and tumor samples.

None of the patients had been given any treatment before thyroid surgery. Patient clinical samples collected from about 2011 to 2018 were retrospectively analysed using T-cell receptor beta sequencing. Many counts were recorded for this clone. Its antigen is still unknown. No much larger clone exists at a distance of one base, and base qualities are not known. Libraries were constructed by PCR. The reads were generated on an Illumina HiSeq 4000. High-throughput sequencing was used to profile the CDR3 region of the TCR beta-chain in every patient. The paper's processing steps were these. A classifier to discriminate distant-metastatic papillary thyroid cancer patients was built from CDR3 differences across clinicopathological groups. The Shannon index was used to measure repertoire diversity, and the Morisita-Horn index was used to measure how similar tumor and blood repertoires were. TCRdb reran the public reads through fastp at Q25 and MiXCR, keeping productive beta chains. The V and J calls and clone size are TCRdb's, not the authors'. The sample table records approximately 17,000 clones; approximately 27% of these occur just once. Roughly 20% of the sample belongs to the ten largest clones.

The origin of this receptor is a female donor with papillary thyroid cancer or a benign thyroid nodule (not recorded which). Some clones in this sample may be carry-over from other donors' samples. Sequencing used tumor tissue.

For the CDR3, the sequence is CRADRDTSNQPQHF. At the DNA level, the sequence is TGCAGAGCCGACCGGGACACTAGCAATCAGCCCCAGCATTTT. The chain is made from TRBV20-1 and TRBJ1-5; perhaps TRBD1 is the D gene, with 6 bases matching. In the germline V gene (reference sequence), CDR1 corresponds to DFQATT and CDR2 to SNEGSKA. The CDR3 runs 14 residues from the cysteine to the phenylalanine. This entry keeps only the CDR3 DNA: 42 bases, framed from base 1.